In this sample, the clone carrying this TCR beta chain turned up a few times. The CDR3 loop spans 15 amino acids. Germline V CDR1 and CDR2: SGHRS, YFSETQ. Trimming removed 1 base at V and 2 bases at J, with 12 bases between. The data derive from a study of blood T cell repertoires in COVID-19. Overall study: Material from acute and convalescent COVID-19 was sourced from the United States, Italy and Spain. The cDNA or gDNA used as material had been derived from T cells, B-cell-depleted T cells, or PBMCs.

In the source study's methods: Reference gene primers were amplified, and this amplification served to estimate nucleated cell counts. Clones were read by immunoSEQ multiplex PCR, and TCRdb kept only the in-frame ones, dropping some. V, J and clone size reflect that table, while D and trimming were determined from the DNA. The profile shows about 220,000 clones, approximately 80% of them singletons. V is TRBV5-1 and J is TRBJ1-1, with no clear D. The TCR was taken from a man aged 50-60 years with active or convalescent COVID-19. The sample was peripheral blood. CDR3 amino acids: CASSLSGLGNTEAFF. The CDR3, as DNA: TGCGCCAGCAGCTTGTCGGGTCTGGGTAACACTGAAGCTTTCTTT.